The 25 T cell receptor beta chains below come from one sample, sequenced in a study of T-cell reconstitution after alpha-beta-depleted transplantation in children. TCRbeta library construction was performed incorporating unique molecular identifiers. TCRdb re-called the PCR reads through MiXCR, storing one row per CDR3 protein. The data show around 410,000 distinct CDR3 sequences, around 9.9% seen once. Sequences were derived from PBMCs from the stem cell graft donor, sampled from the stem cell graft. These receptors were obtained from a human donor who donated a stem cell graft to a child with acute myeloid leukemia.

This clonotype has at least ten counts. The V call is TRBV5-1, the J call TRBJ2-3, with D possibly matching TRBD2 (5 bases). The CDR3 spans 14 residues. The V and J ends lost 6 bases and 2 bases respectively, with 13 bases between them. Germline V CDR1 and CDR2: SGHRS, YFSETQ. The CDR3 spells CASKMRADTDTQYF. The CDR3 DNA reads as TGCGCCAGCAAGATGAGGGCAGACACAGATACGCAGTATTTT.

This clonotype occurred a few times. J is TRBJ2-2 and V is TRBV29-1; either TRBD1 or TRBD2 may fit D (5 bases each). The CDR3 extends over 12 amino acids. Germline values: CDR1 SQVTM, CDR2 ANQGSEA. Between the trimmed V and J ends, which lost 6 bases and 6 bases, there was a span of 11 bases. The chain's CDR3 is CSVDEGSGELFF. CDR3 coding DNA: TGCAGCGTCGATGAGGGGTCCGGGGAGCTGTTTTTT.

The V call is TRBV27, the J call TRBJ1-6; TRBD1 agrees at 7 bases. Trimming took 7 bases from V and 6 from J; bases not matched to a gene: 9. Germline V gives CDR1 MNHEY, CDR2 SMNVEV (reference sequence). The CDR3 covers 15 residues. The DNA for the CDR3 is TGTGCCAGCACCGATTACGGGACAGCTAATTCACCCCTCCACTTT. This sequence encodes CASTDYGTANSPLHF.

In its sample, this clonotype was seen a few times. The chain has TRBV5-1 and TRBJ1-6, with TRBD1 matching 8 bases. The CDR3 has 14 residues. V shed 4 bases and J 9 bases; nucleotides not matched to a gene: 6. The V gene's germline CDR1 is SGHRS and CDR2 YFSETQ. The CDR3 DNA follows: TGCGCCAGCAGCGCGGACAGGGAAAGTTCACCCCTCCACTTT. This encodes CASSADRESSPLHF.

This chain uses TRBV7-9 with TRBJ2-1; D remains unclear. V was shortened by 8 bases and J by 15 bases, with 17 bases between the two germline ends. The CDR3 has 11 amino acids. From germline, CDR1 is SEHNR and CDR2 FQNEAQ (reference sequence). The CDR3 nucleotides are TGTGCCAGCGAATCCGGGCGCAGACTGTTCTTC. Residues: CASESGRRLFF.

This clonotype showed up many times. The CDR3 is CASSPALEGTQYF. The CDR3 nucleotides are TGTGCCAGCTCACCGGCACTAGAAGGGACCCAGTACTTC. The genes are TRBV18 and TRBJ2-5; tentative D call: TRBD2 (5 bases). The germline gives CDR1 KGHSH, CDR2 LQKENI. Trimming took off 3 bases at V and 7 bases at J, with 12 bases between the two ends. The CDR3 totals 13 residues.

This clonotype was detected ten times or more. The chain is built from TRBV5-4 and TRBJ2-1; 13 positions match TRBD2. CDR1 is SGHNT and CDR2 is YYREEE in the germline V gene (reference sequence). The length of the CDR3 is 16 residues. V trimming: 3 bases; J trimming: 4 bases; junction bases outside the gene matches: 4. CDR3 region: CASSSGLAGLYNEQFF. Written as DNA, the CDR3 is TGTGCCAGCAGCTCGGGACTAGCGGGGTTGTACAATGAGCAGTTCTTC. Based on the CDR3 plus reference TRBV5-4 and TRBJ2-1, the full variable domain is ETGVTQSPTHLIKTRGQQVTLRCSSQSGHNTVSWYQQALGQGPQFIFQYYREEENGRGNFPPRFSGLQFPNYSSELNVNALELDDSALYLCASSSGLAGLYNEQFFGPGTRLTVL.

This chain links TRBV18 with TRBJ2-7; 7 nucleotides match TRBD1. CDR1 and CDR2 from the germline V gene are KGHSH and LQKENI. The CDR3 loop spans 14 amino acids. The junction had 6 bases not matched to a gene; V was cut back by 3 bases and J by 4 bases. CDR3 coding DNA: TGTGCCAGCTCACCCGGACAGGAAGAGTACGAGCAGTACTTC. Amino acid sequence: CASSPGQEEYEQYF.

There are many counts of this clonotype. The chain couples TRBV12-3 or TRBV12-4 to TRBJ1-3; 7 nucleotides line up with TRBD1. The V segment lost 5 bases and the J segment 0 bases; nucleotides outside the gene matches: 7. The CDR3 runs 16 residues. CDR3 residues: CASSPLTGSSGNTIYF. In DNA form, the CDR3 reads TGTGCCAGCAGTCCTTTGACAGGGTCCTCTGGAAACACCATATATTTT.

Only a few counts were recorded for this clonotype. This rearrangement joins TRBV7-9 to TRBJ1-1; D is unresolved. Germline CDR1 SEHNR, CDR2 FQNEAQ (reference sequence). Trimming removed 5 bases from V and 4 bases from J, with 14 bases in between. The CDR3 totals 14 residues. The CDR3 is CASSRTEGITEAFF. CDR3 DNA sequence: TGTGCCAGCAGCCGAACGGAGGGTATCACTGAAGCTTTCTTT.

This clonotype was seen a handful of times. The chain uses TRBV10-3 and TRBJ2-3; D may correspond to TRBD1 or TRBD2 (5 bases each). Germline-derived CDR1 and CDR2 are ENHRY and SYGVKD. Deletions cut 7 bases from V and 3 bases from J, with 11 bases between. This CDR3 is built from 13 residues. CDR3 coding DNA: TGTGCCATCACCAAAGAGGGGACAGATACGCAGTATTTT. This sequence encodes CAITKEGTDTQYF.

In this sample, this clonotype turned up many times. The CDR3 reads CASSAENTEAFF. CDR3 DNA: TGCGCCAGCAGTGCGGAGAACACTGAAGCTTTCTTT. The V and J genes are TRBV5-1 and TRBJ1-1; D call uncertain. This CDR3 is built from 12 residues. The germline V gene has CDR1 SGHRS and CDR2 YFSETQ. With 5 bases removed from V and 1 base from J, the gap between germline ends came to 6 bases.

This clonotype appeared a few times. The rearrangement uses TRBV7-2 and TRBJ2-3; the match to TRBD2 covers 8 bases. There are 16 residues in the CDR3. CDR1 and CDR2 (germline): SGHTA, FQGNSA. Germline trimming cut 1 base from V and 2 bases from J; bases unmatched to any gene: 5. Here the CDR3 DNA reads TGTGCCAGCAGCTTAGGGGGACTAGGTGACACAGATACGCAGTATTTT. It encodes CASSLGGLGDTDTQYF.

This clonotype occurred a few times. The rearrangement links TRBV4-1 to TRBJ1-1; 7 bases are a match to TRBD1. The germline V gene encodes CDR1 MGHRA and CDR2 YSYEKL. The trim removed 1 base at V and 5 bases at J, leaving 13 bases unmatched. The CDR3 spans 17 residues. The CDR3 here is CASSQASAQGLVTEAFF. CDR3 DNA: TGCGCCAGCAGCCAAGCCTCAGCACAGGGGCTGGTAACTGAAGCTTTCTTT.

J is TRBJ1-6 and V is TRBV20-1; D is possibly TRBD1 (5 bases). CDR3 length: 15 amino acids. The V gene's germline CDR1 is DFQATT and CDR2 SNEGSKA (reference sequence). Trimming pared 3 bases from V and 6 bases from J, leaving 15 bases between. The CDR3 DNA reads as TGCAGTGCTAGGGATACGAGGGGAGGTAATTCACCCCTCCACTTT. Protein: CSARDTRGGNSPLHF.

This clonotype was observed many times. The rearrangement links TRBV14 to TRBJ2-3; D might be TRBD2 (5 bases). Deletions cut 0 bases from V and 1 base from J, with 5 bases between. The CDR3 has 14 residues. The germline CDR1 and CDR2 sequences are SGHDN and FVKESK. The CDR3 sequence is CASSQEAGTDTQYF. The CDR3, as DNA: TGTGCCAGCAGCCAAGAAGCGGGCACAGATACGCAGTATTTT. Based on the CDR3 plus reference TRBV14 and TRBJ2-3, the full variable domain is EAGVTQFPSHSVIEKGQTVTLRCDPISGHDNLYWYRRVMGKEIKFLLHFVKESKQDESGMPNNRFLAERTGGTYSTLKVQPAELEDSGVYFCASSQEAGTDTQYFGPGTRLTVL.

The V gene is TRBV5-1, the J gene TRBJ2-7, with D perhaps matching TRBD1 (5 bases). This CDR3 has 13 residues. Germline V lookup: CDR1 SGHRS, CDR2 YFSETQ. Trimming removed 0 bases from V and 5 bases from J, with 9 bases in between. In DNA form, the CDR3 reads TGCGCCAGCAGCTTGGGTCCCAGGGACGAGCAGTACGTC. It yields the protein CASSLGPRDEQYV.

The chain employs TRBV7-2 and TRBJ1-2; TRBD1 is a possible D gene (5 bases). V was trimmed by 4 bases and J by 7 bases, leaving 10 bases between them. This CDR3 has 12 amino acids. Looked up from germline, CDR1 is SGHTA and CDR2 is FQGNSA. The CDR3 DNA reads TGTGCCAGCAGCTCAGGGACGAGTGGCTACACCTTC. It encodes CASSSGTSGYTF.

In this sample, this clonotype turned up a few times. The chain recombines TRBV25-1 with TRBJ2-1, with D maybe TRBD1 (5 bases). With 4 bases removed from V and 7 bases from J, the gap between germline ends came to 14 bases. The germline V gene has CDR1 MGHDK and CDR2 SYGVNS. The CDR3 runs 14 residues. CDR3 in DNA: TGTGCCAGCAGTGGGGGCAGGGATCGGAATGAGCAGTTCTTC. Protein product: CASSGGRDRNEQFF.

The chain is built from TRBV5-1 and TRBJ1-1, with TRBD1 matching 7 bases. Germline V CDR1 and CDR2: SGHRS, YFSETQ. With V trimmed by 6 bases and J by 3 bases, 8 bases remained unmatched. CDR3 length: 14 residues. DNA for the CDR3: TGCGCCAGCAAAACACAGGGGTTTGACACTGAAGCTTTCTTT. Protein product: CASKTQGFDTEAFF. The full variable domain, its missing parts supplied by reference TRBV5-1 and TRBJ1-1, is KAGVTQTPRYLIKTRGQQVTLSCSPISGHRSVSWYQQTPGQGLQFLFEYFSETQRNKGNFPGRFSGRQFSNSRSEMNVSTLELGDSALYLCASKTQGFDTEAFFGQGTRLTVV.

This clonotype was observed many times. The chain has TRBV5-1 and TRBJ2-5, with 12 bases fitting TRBD2. From germline, CDR1 is SGHRS and CDR2 YFSETQ. This CDR3 spans 14 amino acids. Trimming took 5 bases from V and 5 from J; bases not matched to a gene: 4. The DNA of the CDR3 is TGCGCCAGCAGACCCGGACTAGCGGGGGAGACCCAGTACTTC. Its translation is CASRPGLAGETQYF. The full variable domain, in which reference TRBV5-1 and TRBJ2-5 provide the parts outside the CDR3, is KAGVTQTPRYLIKTRGQQVTLSCSPISGHRSVSWYQQTPGQGLQFLFEYFSETQRNKGNFPGRFSGRQFSNSRSEMNVSTLELGDSALYLCASRPGLAGETQYFGPGTRLLVL.

The table lists this clonotype with a few counts. The gene calls are TRBV12-3 or TRBV12-4 and TRBJ2-3; D not certain. This CDR3 comprises 15 residues. Deletions cut 6 bases from V and 6 bases from J, with 19 bases between. CDR3 sequence: CASRGPGSGRDTQYF. Here the CDR3 DNA reads TGTGCCAGCAGAGGACCGGGTTCCGGACGGGATACGCAGTATTTT.

This clonotype turned up a few times. The rearrangement uses TRBV7-9 and TRBJ2-1; 9 nucleotides line up with TRBD1. CDR1 and CDR2 (germline): SEHNR, FQNEAQ (reference sequence). There are 13 residues in the CDR3. Trimming took 6 bases from V and 7 from J; bases not matched to a gene: 4. In DNA, the CDR3 is TGTGCCAGCAGGTCTGACAGGGGGAATGAGCAGTTCTTC. Translating it yields CASRSDRGNEQFF.

The V and J genes are TRBV5-1 and TRBJ1-2, with 8 bases matching TRBD1. V was pared by 4 bases and J by 4 bases, with 9 bases of the junction left unmatched. Per germline, CDR1 SGHRS and CDR2 YFSETQ. This CDR3 has 15 residues. The CDR3 coding sequence is TGCGCCAGCAGCCAGGGGGCCTCCGTCTCCTATGGCTACACCTTC. It translates to CASSQGASVSYGYTF. Complete variable domain (other parts from reference TRBV5-1 and TRBJ1-2): KAGVTQTPRYLIKTRGQQVTLSCSPISGHRSVSWYQQTPGQGLQFLFEYFSETQRNKGNFPGRFSGRQFSNSRSEMNVSTLELGDSALYLCASSQGASVSYGYTFGSGTRLTVV.

In this sample, this clonotype turned up a few times. The chain employs TRBV5-1 and TRBJ2-2; no clear D. This CDR3 is built from 14 residues. The germline V gene encodes CDR1 SGHRS and CDR2 YFSETQ. Trimming pared 4 bases from V and 7 bases from J, leaving 14 bases between. The CDR3 DNA follows: TGCGCCAGCAGCCCCCTCGAGGCAGACGGGGAGCTGTTTTTT. Residues: CASSPLEADGELFF.